This entry lists 14 T cell receptor beta chains sequenced from one sample in a study of CD8+ T cells in alopecia areata. After isolation, RNA underwent reverse transcription to generate cDNA as the sequencing template. Using immunoSEQ multiplex PCR, the repertoire was profiled, and TCRdb retains in-frame clones only, with some absent. Here the sample spans roughly 210,000 clones, approximately 47% being singletons. This sample's treatment: oral pan-JAK inhibitor, 5-10 mg twice daily. The source was CD4+ T cells sorted from blood, collected at approximately week 37, from a patient treated with tofacitinib. Receptors originate from a human donor with alopecia areata.

The CDR3 bases are TGTGCCACCAGCGGGGGACTAGCCGCTTACAATGAGCAGTTCTTC. Amino acids: CATSGGLAAYNEQFF. This chain links TRBV15 with TRBJ2-1; 9 bases are shared with TRBD2. The CDR3 is 15 amino acids. Germline loops: CDR1 LNHNV, CDR2 YYDKDF (reference sequence). Trimming at V came to 5 bases and at J to 4 bases, leaving 6 bases not matched to a gene. Based on the CDR3 plus reference TRBV15 and TRBJ2-1, the full variable domain is DAMVIQNPRYQVTQFGKPVTLSCSQTLNHNVMYWYQQKSSQAPKLLFHYYDKDFNNEADTPDNFQSRRPNTSFCFLDIRSPGLGDTAMYLCATSGGLAAYNEQFFGPGTRLTVL.

This chain joins TRBV11-2 and TRBJ2-3, with 13 bases identical to TRBD2. The germline V gene encodes CDR1 SGHAT and CDR2 FQNNGV. The CDR3 sequence is 16 residues long. V was clipped by 6 bases and J by 3 bases; unmatched bases: 6. The DNA for the CDR3 is TGTGCCAGCAGTCCCGGGACTAGCGGGATTACAGATACGCAGTATTTT. As protein: CASSPGTSGITDTQYF.

This clone was seen a few times. The chain uses TRBV7-2 and TRBJ2-5; tentatively, D is TRBD1 (5 bases). The CDR3 length is 13 residues. Germline-derived CDR1 and CDR2 are SGHTA and FQGNSA. Trimming took 7 bases from V and 2 from J, leaving 11 bases between them. Here the CDR3 reads CASTRQGQETQYF. The CDR3, as DNA: TGTGCCAGCACAAGGCAGGGACAAGAGACCCAGTACTTC.

This clone was observed a handful of times. V usage is TRBV4-1 and J usage is TRBJ2-3, with D possibly being TRBD2 (7 bases). The germline V and J ends were trimmed by 7 bases and 1 base, with 21 bases remaining between them. From germline, CDR1 is MGHRA and CDR2 YSYEKL. The CDR3 has 17 amino acids. CDR3 residues: CASTREGGGLGTDTQYF. CDR3 sequence (DNA): TGCGCCAGCACCCGCGAGGGCGGGGGCCTGGGCACAGATACGCAGTATTTT.

CDR3 sequence: CSVMRARGEQYF. In DNA, the CDR3 is TGCAGCGTTATGAGGGCCAGGGGCGAGCAGTACTTC. The chain couples TRBV29-1 to TRBJ2-7; TRBD1 is a possible D gene (6 bases). V was cut by 5 bases and J by 6 bases, with 14 bases left in between. CDR1 and CDR2 (germline): SQVTM, ANQGSEA. There are 12 residues in the CDR3.

The chain has TRBV25-1 and TRBJ2-3; the D is unclear. V lost 3 bases to trimming and J lost 7 bases, with 5 bases between them. Germline lookup yields CDR1 MGHDK and CDR2 SYGVNS. CDR3 length: 11 residues. CDR3 in amino acids: CASSEIYTQYF. The DNA for the CDR3 is TGTGCCAGCAGTGAGATTTATACGCAGTATTTT.

This chain connects TRBV28 to TRBJ1-2, with TRBD1 matching 8 bases. The CDR3 covers 16 residues. Germline values: CDR1 MDHEN, CDR2 SYDVKM. With V trimmed by 2 bases and J by 4 bases, 9 bases remained unmatched. The CDR3 region has the DNA TGTGCCAGCAGTTTAAGTGACAGGGGAGGAAGCTATGGCTACACCTTC. Its protein is CASSLSDRGGSYGYTF.

This chain uses TRBV4-2 with TRBJ2-3; D call uncertain. This CDR3 region has 14 residues. V was shortened by 1 base and J by 6 bases, with 11 bases between the two germline ends. Germline lookup yields CDR1 LGHNA and CDR2 YNFKEQ. The CDR3, as DNA: TGTGCCAGCAGCCAAGGGGTTACCCGGGATACGCAGTATTTT. This translates into CASSQGVTRDTQYF.

The gene calls are TRBV30 and TRBJ1-1; 7 nucleotides line up with TRBD1. This CDR3 region has 12 residues. Looked up from germline, CDR1 is GTSNPN and CDR2 is SVGIG (reference sequence). V was pared by 4 bases and J by 4 bases, with 3 bases of the junction left unmatched. The DNA of the CDR3 is TGTGCCTGGATACAGGGGTTCACTGAAGCTTTCTTT. Its translation: CAWIQGFTEAFF.

The sample holds a few counts of this clone. In nucleotides, the CDR3 is TGTGCCAGCAGCATCGGACAGGGATCCTACGAGCAGTACTTC. Translating it yields CASSIGQGSYEQYF. The chain couples TRBV7-9 to TRBJ2-7; 8 positions agree with TRBD1. Germline V gives CDR1 SEHNR, CDR2 FQNEAQ (reference sequence). The CDR3 has 14 amino acids. The trim removed 5 bases at V and 1 base at J, leaving 4 bases unmatched.

In its sample, this clone was seen many times. The rearrangement uses TRBV29-1 and TRBJ2-3; 11 bases map to TRBD2. The V and J ends lost 7 bases and 6 bases, in that order; junction bases with no gene match: 3. Per the germline V gene, CDR1 is SQVTM and CDR2 is ANQGSEA. The CDR3 covers 12 residues. The CDR3 sequence is CSGRTSGDTQYF. The CDR3, as DNA: TGCAGCGGACGGACTAGCGGGGATACGCAGTATTTT.

This clone was observed a few times. This sequence joins TRBV4-1 and TRBJ2-5, with 8 bases that match TRBD2. Germline assignment: CDR1 MGHRA and CDR2 YSYEKL. There are 15 residues in the CDR3. J gave up 4 bases and V 4 bases, and 8 bases lay outside the gene matches. DNA of the CDR3: TGCGCCAGCAGCCCACTCTCGAGCGGGAGAGAGACCCAGTACTTC. This translates into CASSPLSSGRETQYF.

V and J are TRBV7-2 and TRBJ2-7; D uncertain. The V and J ends lost 1 base and 3 bases respectively, with 7 bases between them. The CDR3 has 13 amino acids. Germline V lookup: CDR1 SGHTA, CDR2 FQGNSA. The CDR3 coding sequence is TGTGCCAGCAGCTTAGAAGCCTACTACGAGCAGTACTTC. Translated: CASSLEAYYEQYF. The complete variable domain, with remaining parts taken from reference TRBV7-2 and TRBJ2-7, reads GAGVSQSPSNKVTEKGKDVELRCDPISGHTALYWYRQSLGQGLEFLIYFQGNSAPDKSGLPSDRFSAERTGGSVSTLTIQRTQQEDSAVYLCASSLEAYYEQYFGPGTRLTVT.

This chain uses TRBV29-1 with TRBJ2-5, with a weak D call TRBD2 (5 bases). Germline CDR1 is SQVTM and CDR2 is ANQGSEA. This CDR3 contains 14 residues. CDR3 residues: CRASGRLGGETQYF. DNA for the CDR3: TGCAGGGCCTCGGGCCGCCTGGGCGGGGAGACCCAGTACTTC.